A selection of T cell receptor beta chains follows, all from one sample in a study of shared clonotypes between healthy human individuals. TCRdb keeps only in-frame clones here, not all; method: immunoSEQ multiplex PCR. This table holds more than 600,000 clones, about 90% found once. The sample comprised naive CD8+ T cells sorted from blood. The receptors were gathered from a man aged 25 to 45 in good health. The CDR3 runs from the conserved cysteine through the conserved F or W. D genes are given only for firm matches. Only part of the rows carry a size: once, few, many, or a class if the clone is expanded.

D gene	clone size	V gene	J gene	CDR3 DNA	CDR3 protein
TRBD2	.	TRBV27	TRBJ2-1	TGTGCCAGCAGTCCCCTAGCGGGATCCCCCAATGAGCAGTTCTTC	CASSPLAGSPNEQFF
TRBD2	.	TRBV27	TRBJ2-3	TGTGCCAGCAGTTTATACCTATCTAGCGGACCCACAGATACGCAGTATTTT	CASSLYLSSGPTDTQYF
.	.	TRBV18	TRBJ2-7	TGTGCCAGCTCACCAGCCACTAAGACAGGACTATACGAGCAGTACTTC	CASSPATKTGLYEQYF
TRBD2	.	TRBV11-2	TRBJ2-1	TGTGCCAGCAGTCCCCGACTAGCGGGCGACAATGAGCAGTTCTTC	CASSPRLAGDNEQFF
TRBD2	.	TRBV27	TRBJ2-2	TGTGCCAGCAGTCCCCCCCGACTAGCGACTAACACCGGGGAGCTGTTTTTT	CASSPPRLATNTGELFF
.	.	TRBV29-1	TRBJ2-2	TGCAGCGCACAAGGACGCGGGGAGCTGTTTTTT	CSAQGRGELFF
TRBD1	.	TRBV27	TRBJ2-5	TGTGCCAGCAGTTCGCAAACAGGGGGTGGGGAGACCCAGTACTTC	CASSSQTGGGETQYF
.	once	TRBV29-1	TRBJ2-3	TGCAGCGCTACAGGGGAGGGCACAGATACGCAGTATTTT	CSATGEGTDTQYF
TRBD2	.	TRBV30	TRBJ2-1	TGTGCCTGGAACCCCGGACTAGCGGGAGGCCTTGAGCAGTTCTTC	CAWNPGLAGGLEQFF
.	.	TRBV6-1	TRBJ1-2	TGTGCCAGCAGTGAAGATCCGGGGTCCCAGGACTATGGCTACACCTTC	CASSEDPGSQDYGYTF
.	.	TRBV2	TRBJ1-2	TGTGCCAGCTTGGGGGGGCCAGGCGACCCTAATGAAGGCTACACCTTC	CASLGGPGDPNEGYTF
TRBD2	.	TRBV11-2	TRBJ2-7	TGTGCCAGCAGCTTAGGAAACCAGCGGGAGGGCTTCTACGAGCAGTACTTC	CASSLGNQREGFYEQYF
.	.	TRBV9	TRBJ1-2	TGTGCCAGCAGCGTAAGCGGGCAGGGGCATGGCTACACCTTC	CASSVSGQGHGYTF
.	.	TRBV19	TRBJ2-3	TGTGCCAGTAGTATAGCGTCAACAGATACGCAGTATTTT	CASSIASTDTQYF
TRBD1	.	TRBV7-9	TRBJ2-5	TGTGCCAGCAGCTCGGACAGGGTACAAGAGACCCAGTACTTC	CASSSDRVQETQYF
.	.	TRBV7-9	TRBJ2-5	TGTGCCAGCAGCAATATACGTGTCCTGGAAGAGACCCAGTACTTC	CASSNIRVLEETQYF
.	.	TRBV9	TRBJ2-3	TGTGCCAGCAGCGTCGTAGATTGGATAGATACGCAGTATTTT	CASSVVDWIDTQYF
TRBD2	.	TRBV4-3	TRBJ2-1	TGCGCCAGCAGCCAAAACACCGGGACTATCTCCTACAATGAGCAGTTCTTC	CASSQNTGTISYNEQFF
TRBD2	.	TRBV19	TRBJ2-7	TGTGCCAGTAGTCCGGGACTAGGGGCGTTCGAGCAGTACTTC	CASSPGLGAFEQYF
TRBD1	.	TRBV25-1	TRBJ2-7	TGTGCCAGCAGTGAATATCGGGACAGCTACGAGCAGTACTTC	CASSEYRDSYEQYF
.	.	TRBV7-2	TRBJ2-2	TGTGCCAGCAGCCTAAATACGGGGGAGATGAGGACCGGGGAGCTGTTTTTT	CASSLNTGEMRTGELFF
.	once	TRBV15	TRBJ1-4	TGTGCCACCAGCTTAAGAGGGGCAACTAATGAAAAACTGTTTTTT	CATSLRGATNEKLFF
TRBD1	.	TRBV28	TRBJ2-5	TGTGCCAGCAGCCACCGGGACAGGGGGCGAGAGACCCAGTACTTC	CASSHRDRGRETQYF
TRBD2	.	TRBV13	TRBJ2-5	TGTGCCAGCAGCCTACTCGGAGCGGGAAAACAAGAGACCCAGTACTTC	CASSLLGAGKQETQYF
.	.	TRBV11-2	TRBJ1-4	TGTGCCAGCAGCTTAGTCGGTGTGAAACTGTTTTTT	CASSLVGVKLFF
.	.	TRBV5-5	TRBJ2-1	TGTGCCAGCAGCTATAGATACAATGAGCAGTTCTTC	CASSYRYNEQFF
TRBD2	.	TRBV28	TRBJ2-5	TGTGCCAGCAGTTTTGACCTGACTAGCGGGACGATCCAAGAGACCCAGTACTTC	CASSFDLTSGTIQETQYF
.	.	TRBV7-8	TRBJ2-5	TGTGCCAGCAGCTCCTATTGGGGGGACAGCCAAGAGACCCAGTACTTC	CASSSYWGDSQETQYF
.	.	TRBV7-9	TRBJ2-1	TGTGCCAGCAGCTTCCTAGCGAACTACAATGAGCAGTTCTTC	CASSFLANYNEQFF
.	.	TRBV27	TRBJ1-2	TGTGCCAGCAGTTCCGGGAATGGCTACACCTTC	CASSSGNGYTF
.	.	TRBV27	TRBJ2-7	TGTGCCAGCAGCCTACAAGGTCCTTCCTACGAGCAGTACTTC	CASSLQGPSYEQYF
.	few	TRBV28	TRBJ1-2	TGTGCCAGCAGTTCAAGTGAACAGGGTCGGCTGACTAACTATGGCTACACCTTC	CASSSSEQGRLTNYGYTF
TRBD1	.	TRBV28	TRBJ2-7	TGTGCCATCCTCACAGGGGGATCCACCTACGAGCAGTACTTC	CAILTGGSTYEQYF
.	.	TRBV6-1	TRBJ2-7	TGTGCCAGCATTTCGACTCGGGGCCGGTGGGACGAGCAGTACTTC	CASISTRGRWDEQYF
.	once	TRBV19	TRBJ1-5	TGTGCCAGTAGTATAGGGGGTGGCGGAGTACCTAGCAATCAGCCCCAGCATTTT	CASSIGGGGVPSNQPQHF
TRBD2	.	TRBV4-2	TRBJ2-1	TGTGCCAGCAGCCAAGATCAGCTCACTAGCGGCTACAATGAGCAGTTCTTC	CASSQDQLTSGYNEQFF